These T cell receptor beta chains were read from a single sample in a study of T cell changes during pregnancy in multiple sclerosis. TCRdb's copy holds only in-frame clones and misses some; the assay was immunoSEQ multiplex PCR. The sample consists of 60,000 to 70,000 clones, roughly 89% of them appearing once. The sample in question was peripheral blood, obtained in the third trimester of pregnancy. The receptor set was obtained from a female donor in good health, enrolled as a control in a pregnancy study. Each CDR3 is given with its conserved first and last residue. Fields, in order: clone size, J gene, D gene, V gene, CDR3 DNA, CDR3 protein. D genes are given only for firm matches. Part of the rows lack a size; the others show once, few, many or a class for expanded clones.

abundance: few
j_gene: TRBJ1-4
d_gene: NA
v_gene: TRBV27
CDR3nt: TGTGCCAGCAGTCCACGAGGGAGGGAAAAACTGTTTTTT
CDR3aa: CASSPRGREKLFF

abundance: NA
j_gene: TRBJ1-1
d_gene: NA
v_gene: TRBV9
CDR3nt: TGTGCCAGCAGCGTAGCGTTGAACACTGAAGCTTTCTTT
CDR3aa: CASSVALNTEAFF

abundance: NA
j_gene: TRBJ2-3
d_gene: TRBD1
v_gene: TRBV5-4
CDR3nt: TGTGCCAGCAGCTTGGATCATAGGGGGCAAGATACGCAGTATTTT
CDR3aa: CASSLDHRGQDTQYF

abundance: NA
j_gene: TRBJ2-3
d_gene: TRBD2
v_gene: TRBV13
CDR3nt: TGTGCCAGCAGCTTACTGACTAGCGGGTCATATACGCAGTATTTT
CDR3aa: CASSLLTSGSYTQYF

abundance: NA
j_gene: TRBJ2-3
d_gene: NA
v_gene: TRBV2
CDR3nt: TGTGCCAGCAGTGAAATTCTCAGTAGCACAGATACGCAGTATTTT
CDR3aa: CASSEILSSTDTQYF

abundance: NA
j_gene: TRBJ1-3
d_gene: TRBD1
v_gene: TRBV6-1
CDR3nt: TGTGCCAGCAGTGAAATGGGACAGGGGTCCGGAAACACCATATATTTT
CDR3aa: CASSEMGQGSGNTIYF

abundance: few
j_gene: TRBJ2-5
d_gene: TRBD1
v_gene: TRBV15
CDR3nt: TGTGCCACCAGCAGAGCTACAGGGGGCGGGGAGACCCAGTACTTC
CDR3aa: CATSRATGGGETQYF

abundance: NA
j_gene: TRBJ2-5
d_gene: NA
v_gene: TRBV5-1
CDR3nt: TGCGCCAGCAGCTTGGAGGGGGGGAGACAAGAGACCCAGTACTTC
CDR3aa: CASSLEGGRQETQYF

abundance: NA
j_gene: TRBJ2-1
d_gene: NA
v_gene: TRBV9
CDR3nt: TGTGCCAGCAGCGTAACAGAAAACTCAAACAATGAGCAGTTCTTC
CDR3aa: CASSVTENSNNEQFF

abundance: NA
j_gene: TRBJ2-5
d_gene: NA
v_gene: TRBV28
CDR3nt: TGTGCCAGCAGTTTAGGGGCCAGGGCGCAAGAGACCCAGTACTTC
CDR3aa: CASSLGARAQETQYF

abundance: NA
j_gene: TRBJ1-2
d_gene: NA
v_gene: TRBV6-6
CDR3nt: TGTGCCAGCAGTTTGGGGGCGCTAGGCTATGGCTACACCTTC
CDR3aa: CASSLGALGYGYTF

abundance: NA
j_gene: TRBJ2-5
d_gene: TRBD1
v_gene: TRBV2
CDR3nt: TGTGCCAGCAGTCACTGGGACAGAGAAGAGACCCAGTACTTC
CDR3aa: CASSHWDREETQYF

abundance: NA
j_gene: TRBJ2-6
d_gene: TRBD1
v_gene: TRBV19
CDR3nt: TGTGCCAGTAGTTTGGACAGGTCCTCTGGGGCCAACGTCCTGACTTTC
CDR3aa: CASSLDRSSGANVLTF

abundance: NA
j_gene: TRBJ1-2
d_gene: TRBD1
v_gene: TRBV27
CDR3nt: TGTGCCAGCAGTTGGGGCGGGACAGGGGATCACGGCTACACCTTC
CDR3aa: CASSWGGTGDHGYTF

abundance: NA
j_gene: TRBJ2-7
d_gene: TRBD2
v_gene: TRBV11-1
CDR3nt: TGTGCCAGCAGCACCCGGACTAGTCGGGACTACGAGCAGTACTTC
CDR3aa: CASSTRTSRDYEQYF

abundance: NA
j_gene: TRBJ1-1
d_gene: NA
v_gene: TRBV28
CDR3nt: TGTGCCAGCAGTTTGGGGGGGCTGGTCACTGAAGCTTTCTTT
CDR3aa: CASSLGGLVTEAFF

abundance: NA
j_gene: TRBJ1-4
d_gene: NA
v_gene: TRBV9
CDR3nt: TGTGCCAGCAGCGTAGACCGAGGGGGACATAATGAAAAACTGTTTTTT
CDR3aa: CASSVDRGGHNEKLFF

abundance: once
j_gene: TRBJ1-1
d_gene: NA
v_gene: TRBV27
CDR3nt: TGTGCCAGCAGTCCAGGACAAAACACTGAAGCTTTCTTT
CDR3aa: CASSPGQNTEAFF

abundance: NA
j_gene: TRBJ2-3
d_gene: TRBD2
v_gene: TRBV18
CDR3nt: TGTGCCAGCTCACCACGTGCTAGCGGGAGCTTGCGGACAGATACGCAGTATTTT
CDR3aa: CASSPRASGSLRTDTQYF

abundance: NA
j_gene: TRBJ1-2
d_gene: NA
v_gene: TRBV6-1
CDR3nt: TGTGCCAGCAGTGAAGCGCGGCGGGGGCGCGGTGGCTACACCTTC
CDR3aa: CASSEARRGRGGYTF

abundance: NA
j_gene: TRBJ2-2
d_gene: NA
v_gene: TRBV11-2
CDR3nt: TGTGCCAGCAGCTTAATCCCCACAGGGATCACCGGGGAGCTGTTTTTT
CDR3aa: CASSLIPTGITGELFF

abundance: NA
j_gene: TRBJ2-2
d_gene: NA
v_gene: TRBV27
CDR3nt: TGTGCCAGCACCGATCAGGGGAACGGGGAGCTGTTTTTT
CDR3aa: CASTDQGNGELFF